This is a list of T cell receptor beta chains from one sample in a study of graft-versus-host responses after intestinal transplantation. These receptors have no identified antigens. Sequenced by immunoSEQ multiplex PCR; TCRdb stores in-frame clones only, minus some. The top ten hold roughly 0.39% of the sample, which has roughly 93,000 clones, 85% to 95% seen once. This specimen was unstimulated CD8+ T cells sorted from spleen or lymph node cells, taken before transplant. The receptors derive from a human donor who was the organ donor for an intestinal transplant. CDR3s include the opening cysteine and the closing phenylalanine or tryptophan. A D gene is named only where the DNA matches it firmly. Clone sizes are given selectively: once, few, many, or a class where the clone is expanded.

cdr3_length: 13
j_call: TRBJ1-2
v_call: TRBV9
clone_size: -
d_call: -
cdr3_nt: TGTGCCAGCGGCCGGCGACAGAACTATGGCTACACCTTC
cdr3_aa: CASGRRQNYGYTF

cdr3_length: 15
j_call: TRBJ2-5
v_call: TRBV6-5
clone_size: -
d_call: -
cdr3_nt: TGTGCCAGCAGTTACTCGGTAGGAGTTGGGGAGACCCAGTACTTC
cdr3_aa: CASSYSVGVGETQYF

cdr3_length: 15
j_call: TRBJ2-4
v_call: TRBV10-2
clone_size: -
d_call: TRBD1
cdr3_nt: TGCGCCAGCAACGACAGGGTTGAAGCCAAAAACATTCAGTACTTC
cdr3_aa: CASNDRVEAKNIQYF

cdr3_length: 15
j_call: TRBJ1-3
v_call: TRBV7-8
clone_size: -
d_call: -
cdr3_nt: TGTGCCAGCAGCCCACTCGGGGGGGCTGGAAACACCATATATTTT
cdr3_aa: CASSPLGGAGNTIYF

cdr3_length: 14
j_call: TRBJ1-1
v_call: TRBV19
clone_size: -
d_call: -
cdr3_nt: TGTGCCAGTAGTATAGCCAACATGAACACTGAAGCTTTCTTT
cdr3_aa: CASSIANMNTEAFF

cdr3_length: 13
j_call: TRBJ1-2
v_call: TRBV7-9
clone_size: -
d_call: -
cdr3_nt: TGTGCCAGCAGCTCACAGGGTGTCGGGGGCTACACCTTC
cdr3_aa: CASSSQGVGGYTF

cdr3_length: 13
j_call: TRBJ1-2
v_call: TRBV6-5
clone_size: once
d_call: -
cdr3_nt: TGTGCCAGCAGTTACTCGACACAATCTGGCTACACCTTC
cdr3_aa: CASSYSTQSGYTF

cdr3_length: 19
j_call: TRBJ1-6
v_call: TRBV4-3
clone_size: -
d_call: TRBD1
cdr3_nt: TGCGCCAGCAGCCAAGATCTCGGACAGGGGTTGGCGAATAATTCACCCCTCCACTTT
cdr3_aa: CASSQDLGQGLANNSPLHF

cdr3_length: 15
j_call: TRBJ2-3
v_call: TRBV9
clone_size: -
d_call: TRBD1
cdr3_nt: TGTGCCAGCAGCGTAGGACAGGGATTCGCAGATACGCAGTATTTT
cdr3_aa: CASSVGQGFADTQYF

cdr3_length: 13
j_call: TRBJ2-7
v_call: TRBV27
clone_size: -
d_call: TRBD1
cdr3_nt: TGTGCCAGCATGCCAGGGGGCAGAGACGAGCAGTACTTC
cdr3_aa: CASMPGGRDEQYF

cdr3_length: 16
j_call: TRBJ2-7
v_call: TRBV15
clone_size: -
d_call: TRBD2
cdr3_nt: TGTGCCACCAGCCTGGGACTAGCGGGGTCAGCCTCCGAGCAGTACTTC
cdr3_aa: CATSLGLAGSASEQYF

cdr3_length: 13
j_call: TRBJ1-5
v_call: TRBV6-5
clone_size: -
d_call: -
cdr3_nt: TGTGCCAGCAGTTACGACAATTATCAGCCCCAGCATTTT
cdr3_aa: CASSYDNYQPQHF

cdr3_length: 11
j_call: TRBJ1-4
v_call: TRBV2
clone_size: few
d_call: -
cdr3_nt: TGTGCCAGCGACCCAGGTAGCGGCCAGTTTTTT
cdr3_aa: CASDPGSGQFF

cdr3_length: 18
j_call: TRBJ2-3
v_call: TRBV7-9
clone_size: -
d_call: TRBD2
cdr3_nt: TGTGCCAGCACCGGGACTAGCGAGCAGGGTACTAGCACAGATACGCAGTATTTT
cdr3_aa: CASTGTSEQGTSTDTQYF

cdr3_length: 15
j_call: TRBJ2-3
v_call: TRBV25-1
clone_size: -
d_call: TRBD2
cdr3_nt: TGTGCCAGCAGTGTGCTAGCGGGGGCCACAGATACGCAGTATTTT
cdr3_aa: CASSVLAGATDTQYF

cdr3_length: 13
j_call: TRBJ1-2
v_call: TRBV27
clone_size: -
d_call: -
cdr3_nt: TGTGCCAGCAGTTTATCGCAGGGCTATGGCTACACCTTC
cdr3_aa: CASSLSQGYGYTF

cdr3_length: 14
j_call: TRBJ1-6
v_call: TRBV13
clone_size: -
d_call: TRBD1
cdr3_nt: TGTGCCAGCAGCCCAGGGACAGCTAATTCACCCCTCCACTTT
cdr3_aa: CASSPGTANSPLHF

cdr3_length: 16
j_call: TRBJ2-7
v_call: TRBV4-2
clone_size: -
d_call: TRBD2
cdr3_nt: TGTGCCAGCAGCCAAGTGGAGCGGGGGATTTTCTACGAGCAGTACTTC
cdr3_aa: CASSQVERGIFYEQYF

cdr3_length: 13
j_call: TRBJ1-1
v_call: TRBV6-6
clone_size: -
d_call: -
cdr3_nt: TGTGCCAGCAGTTTCGACAGCTACACTGAAGCTTTCTTT
cdr3_aa: CASSFDSYTEAFF

cdr3_length: 20
j_call: TRBJ2-7
v_call: TRBV7-6
clone_size: -
d_call: TRBD1
cdr3_nt: TGTGCCAGCAGCTTCAAGGGATCCCCGACCCCGACAGGGACGTCCTACGAGCAGTACTTC
cdr3_aa: CASSFKGSPTPTGTSYEQYF

cdr3_length: 15
j_call: TRBJ2-5
v_call: TRBV11-2
clone_size: -
d_call: -
cdr3_nt: TGTGCCAGCAGCCAGAGAAGGGCGGCAGGGGAGACCCAGTACTTC
cdr3_aa: CASSQRRAAGETQYF

cdr3_length: 13
j_call: TRBJ1-2
v_call: TRBV4-3
clone_size: -
d_call: -
cdr3_nt: TGCGCCAGCAGCCAAGATTGGAGCACTGGCTACACCTTC
cdr3_aa: CASSQDWSTGYTF

cdr3_length: 15
j_call: TRBJ2-5
v_call: TRBV27
clone_size: -
d_call: -
cdr3_nt: TGTGCCAGCAGTTACGGGTACAGGCACCAAGAGACCCAGTACTTC
cdr3_aa: CASSYGYRHQETQYF

cdr3_length: 14
j_call: TRBJ2-7
v_call: TRBV10-3
clone_size: -
d_call: TRBD2
cdr3_nt: TGTGCCATCAGGGGACGGGAGGTCACCTACGAGCAGTACTTC
cdr3_aa: CAIRGREVTYEQYF

cdr3_length: 16
j_call: TRBJ1-6
v_call: TRBV6-5
clone_size: -
d_call: -
cdr3_nt: TGTGCCAGCAGTTCCCCCGGGACTACCTATAATTCACCCCTCCACTTT
cdr3_aa: CASSSPGTTYNSPLHF

cdr3_length: 14
j_call: TRBJ2-1
v_call: TRBV9
clone_size: -
d_call: -
cdr3_nt: TGTGCCAGCAGCGTAGTGGTTAGCGCCAATGAGCAGTTCTTC
cdr3_aa: CASSVVVSANEQFF

cdr3_length: 15
j_call: TRBJ2-1
v_call: TRBV2
clone_size: -
d_call: TRBD2
cdr3_nt: TGTGCCAGCAGTGAATCGAGCGGGGGTCGGTATGAGCAGTTCTTC
cdr3_aa: CASSESSGGRYEQFF

cdr3_length: 19
j_call: TRBJ1-1
v_call: TRBV28
clone_size: -
d_call: TRBD1
cdr3_nt: TGTGCCAGCAGTCCTTTGGACAGGGGAGATCAGTGGGTGAACACTGAAGCTTTCTTT
cdr3_aa: CASSPLDRGDQWVNTEAFF

cdr3_length: 17
j_call: TRBJ1-1
v_call: TRBV7-8
clone_size: -
d_call: TRBD1
cdr3_nt: TGTGCCAGCAGCCCGCGGACAGGGGACGGCTTGAACACTGAAGCTTTCTTT
cdr3_aa: CASSPRTGDGLNTEAFF

cdr3_length: 15
j_call: TRBJ1-2
v_call: TRBV9
clone_size: -
d_call: -
cdr3_nt: TGTGCCAGCAGCGTCTCGGACGGGAGTTCCTATGGCTACACCTTC
cdr3_aa: CASSVSDGSSYGYTF

cdr3_length: 16
j_call: TRBJ2-7
v_call: TRBV10-3
clone_size: -
d_call: TRBD1
cdr3_nt: TGTGCCATCAGTGACCTAGGACCGGGACAGCCCTACGAGCAGTACTTC
cdr3_aa: CAISDLGPGQPYEQYF

cdr3_length: 13
j_call: TRBJ2-1
v_call: TRBV10-1
clone_size: -
d_call: -
cdr3_nt: TGCGCCAGCAGCGGGGGACTCTACAATGAGCAGTTCTTC
cdr3_aa: CASSGGLYNEQFF

cdr3_length: 15
j_call: TRBJ2-7
v_call: TRBV11-2
clone_size: -
d_call: TRBD2
cdr3_nt: TGTGCCAGCAGCTTCCTCGGGACTAGTCGATACGAGCAGTACTTC
cdr3_aa: CASSFLGTSRYEQYF

cdr3_length: 14
j_call: TRBJ2-1
v_call: TRBV5-1
clone_size: -
d_call: TRBD2
cdr3_nt: TGCGCCAGCAGTAGGACTAGCGGATACAATGAGCAGTTCTTC
cdr3_aa: CASSRTSGYNEQFF

cdr3_length: 13
j_call: TRBJ1-2
v_call: TRBV28
clone_size: -
d_call: TRBD1
cdr3_nt: TGTGCCAGCAGTTTTTTCTTTGAAGGGACAGGTAACTTC
cdr3_aa: CASSFFFEGTGNF

cdr3_length: 18
j_call: TRBJ1-3
v_call: TRBV9
clone_size: -
d_call: TRBD1
cdr3_nt: TGTGCCAGCAGCGTAGGTGCGGGACAGGGGGCTTCTGGAAACACCATATATTTT
cdr3_aa: CASSVGAGQGASGNTIYF

cdr3_length: 14
j_call: TRBJ1-1
v_call: TRBV15
clone_size: once
d_call: -
cdr3_nt: TGTGCCACCAGCCCCGGGAGGACTCTCACTGAAGCTTTCTTT
cdr3_aa: CATSPGRTLTEAFF

cdr3_length: 15
j_call: TRBJ1-1
v_call: TRBV7-2
clone_size: -
d_call: TRBD1
cdr3_nt: TGTGCCAGCAGCTATACGACAGGGGTAATGACTGAAGCTTTCTTT
cdr3_aa: CASSYTTGVMTEAFF

cdr3_length: 16
j_call: TRBJ1-4
v_call: TRBV2
clone_size: -
d_call: -
cdr3_nt: TGTGCCAGCAGTGAAGGGGGGCTGGGGGTAGGAGAAAAACTGTTTTTT
cdr3_aa: CASSEGGLGVGEKLFF

cdr3_length: 15
j_call: TRBJ2-3
v_call: TRBV4-3
clone_size: -
d_call: -
cdr3_nt: TGCGCCAGCAGCCAGGGGGACACCTCCACAGATACGCAGTATTTT
cdr3_aa: CASSQGDTSTDTQYF

cdr3_length: 17
j_call: TRBJ1-1
v_call: TRBV4-1
clone_size: -
d_call: -
cdr3_nt: TGCGCCAGCAGCCGAGAACGAACCGGGATTTTGAACACTGAAGCTTTCTTT
cdr3_aa: CASSRERTGILNTEAFF

cdr3_length: 13
j_call: TRBJ2-7
v_call: TRBV7-8
clone_size: -
d_call: -
cdr3_nt: TGTGCCAGCAGCTTCAGACAATCCTACGAGCAGTACTTC
cdr3_aa: CASSFRQSYEQYF

cdr3_length: 16
j_call: TRBJ2-1
v_call: TRBV5-1
clone_size: -
d_call: -
cdr3_nt: TGCGCCAGCAGCTTGGTGATCGGGGGCTCCTACAATGAGCAGTTCTTC
cdr3_aa: CASSLVIGGSYNEQFF

cdr3_length: 14
j_call: TRBJ2-7
v_call: TRBV9
clone_size: -
d_call: -
cdr3_nt: TGTGCCAGCAGCGTAGAACCAGGCTCCTACGAGCAGTACTTC
cdr3_aa: CASSVEPGSYEQYF

cdr3_length: 13
j_call: TRBJ1-3
v_call: TRBV5-1
clone_size: -
d_call: -
cdr3_nt: TGCGCCAGCAGCTTGCTACCTGGAAACACCATATATTTT
cdr3_aa: CASSLLPGNTIYF

cdr3_length: 13
j_call: TRBJ1-1
v_call: TRBV19
clone_size: -
d_call: -
cdr3_nt: TGTGCCAGTAGTATAGACACGGGGATGGGAGCTTTCTTT
cdr3_aa: CASSIDTGMGAFF

cdr3_length: 17
j_call: TRBJ2-5
v_call: TRBV6-1
clone_size: once
d_call: TRBD2
cdr3_nt: TGTGCCAGCAGTGAATCCGGGACTAGCGGGGGGCAAGAGACCCAGTACTTC
cdr3_aa: CASSESGTSGGQETQYF

cdr3_length: 15
j_call: TRBJ1-1
v_call: TRBV11-2
clone_size: -
d_call: TRBD1
cdr3_nt: TGTGCCAGCAGCATTAGTGGCCAGGGGGGACGGGCAGCTTTCTTT
cdr3_aa: CASSISGQGGRAAFF

cdr3_length: 19
j_call: TRBJ2-1
v_call: TRBV4-2
clone_size: -
d_call: -
cdr3_nt: TGTGCCAGCAGCCGAGTCCTTCTCTTCCCGGGGTCAAAAAACAATGAGCAGTTCTTC
cdr3_aa: CASSRVLLFPGSKNNEQFF

cdr3_length: 17
j_call: TRBJ2-5
v_call: TRBV4-2
clone_size: -
d_call: TRBD2
cdr3_nt: TGTGCCAGCAGCCAAGACGAACTAGCGGGCCTCCAAGAGACCCAGTACTTC
cdr3_aa: CASSQDELAGLQETQYF

cdr3_length: 15
j_call: TRBJ2-5
v_call: TRBV7-2
clone_size: -
d_call: -
cdr3_nt: TGTGCCAGCAGCTTCTCCCCGGGTTATGGGGAGACCCAGTACTTC
cdr3_aa: CASSFSPGYGETQYF

cdr3_length: 14
j_call: TRBJ2-7
v_call: TRBV9
clone_size: -
d_call: TRBD1
cdr3_nt: TGTGCCAGCAGCGTAGATCAGGGGGCATACGAGCAGTACTTC
cdr3_aa: CASSVDQGAYEQYF

cdr3_length: 19
j_call: TRBJ2-2
v_call: TRBV14
clone_size: once
d_call: -
cdr3_nt: TGTGCCAGCAGCCAGAAGCCAGGGAGGTGGTGGGGGTACACCGGGGAGCTGTTTTTT
cdr3_aa: CASSQKPGRWWGYTGELFF

cdr3_length: 10
j_call: TRBJ1-2
v_call: TRBV19
clone_size: -
d_call: -
cdr3_nt: TGTGCCAGTAGTCAGGGTGGCTACACCTTC
cdr3_aa: CASSQGGYTF

cdr3_length: 15
j_call: TRBJ2-1
v_call: TRBV2
clone_size: -
d_call: -
cdr3_nt: TGTGCCAGCAGGGAGTCGGCAGCATATTCCAATGAGCAGTTCTTC
cdr3_aa: CASRESAAYSNEQFF

cdr3_length: 11
j_call: TRBJ2-2
v_call: TRBV27
clone_size: -
d_call: -
cdr3_nt: TGTGCCAGCAGTTTGTCTGGGGAGCTGTTTTTT
cdr3_aa: CASSLSGELFF

cdr3_length: 14
j_call: TRBJ2-7
v_call: TRBV5-5
clone_size: -
d_call: TRBD1
cdr3_nt: TGTGCCAGCAGCTTGTGGGGACAGCCGGGAGAGCAGTACTTC
cdr3_aa: CASSLWGQPGEQYF